The next 3 T cell receptor beta chains were all read from a single sample in a study of shared clonotypes between healthy human individuals. Method: immunoSEQ multiplex PCR; TCRdb's copy keeps in-frame clones and lacks some. The top ten hold 0.3% to 0.45% of the sample, which has approximately 1.5 million clones, approximately 98.5% seen once. Input material: naive CD4+ T cells sorted from blood. As for subset: CD45RA+ positively selected. These receptors all stem from a man younger than 45 in good health.

The chain is built from TRBV7-9 and TRBJ2-5, with D perhaps TRBD1 or TRBD2 (5 bases each). CDR1 is SEHNR, CDR2 FQNEAQ, per germline (reference sequence). V gave up 5 bases and J gave up 1 base, with 17 bases separating them. The CDR3 is 16 residues long. CDR3 protein: CASSPQAGTIQETQYF. CDR3 DNA sequence: TGTGCCAGCAGCCCCCAGGCAGGGACCATCCAAGAGACCCAGTACTTC. The complete variable domain, with remaining parts taken from reference TRBV7-9 and TRBJ2-5, reads DTGVSQNPRHKITKRGQNVTFRCDPISEHNRLYWYRQTLGQGPEFLTYFQNEAQLEKSRLLSDRFSAERPKGSFSTLEIQRTEQGDSAMYLCASSPQAGTIQETQYFGPGTRLLVL.

This clone was detected only once. This chain uses TRBV6-1 with TRBJ1-5, with 7 bases lining up with TRBD1. This CDR3 is 17 amino acids long. The germline V gene has CDR1 MNHNS and CDR2 SASEGT. V lost 4 bases and J lost 0; bases outside the gene matches: 9. DNA of the CDR3: TGTGCCAGCAGTGGCGGCAGGGGGTACAATAGCAATCAGCCCCAGCATTTT. It translates to CASSGGRGYNSNQPQHF.

The gene calls are TRBV5-8 and TRBJ2-1, with 11 bases that match TRBD1. CDR3 length: 15 residues. V lost 0 bases to trimming and J lost 8 bases; unmatched junction nucleotides: 4. Germline V gives CDR1 SGHTS, CDR2 YDEGEE. The CDR3 coding sequence is TGTGCCAGCAGCTTGGGGACAGGGGGCAGGGATGAGCAGTTCTTC. This gives the protein CASSLGTGGRDEQFF.